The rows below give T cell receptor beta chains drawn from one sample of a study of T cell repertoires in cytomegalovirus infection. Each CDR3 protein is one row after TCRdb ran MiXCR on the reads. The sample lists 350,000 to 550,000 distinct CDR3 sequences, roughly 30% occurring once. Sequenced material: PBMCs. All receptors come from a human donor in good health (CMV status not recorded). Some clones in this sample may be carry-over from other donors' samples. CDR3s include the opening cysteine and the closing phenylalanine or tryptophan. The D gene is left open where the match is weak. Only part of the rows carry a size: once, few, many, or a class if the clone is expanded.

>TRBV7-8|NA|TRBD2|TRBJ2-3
TGTGCCAGCAGCTTAGCTTGGGGTAGCGGGGCTAGCACAGATACGCAGTATTTT
CASSLAWGSGASTDTQYF
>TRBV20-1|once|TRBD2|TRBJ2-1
TGCAGTGCTAGGGCAAGCGGGGGGGCCTATGAGCAGTTCTTC
CSARASGGAYEQFF
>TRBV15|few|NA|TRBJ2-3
TGTGCCACCAACTACGGGGGTGCGGGCACAGATACGCAGTATTTT
CATNYGGAGTDTQYF
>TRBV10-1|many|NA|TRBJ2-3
TGCGCCAGCAGTCCCGGGCCCGGAGGCAGAGATACGCAGTATTTT
CASSPGPGGRDTQYF
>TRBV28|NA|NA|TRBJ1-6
TGTGCCAGCAGTTTATCAACAGGCTATAATTCACCCCTCCACTTT
CASSLSTGYNSPLHF
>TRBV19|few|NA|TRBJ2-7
TGTGCCAGTAGTAACCAACACTACGAGCAGTACTTC
CASSNQHYEQYF
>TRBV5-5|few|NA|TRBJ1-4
TGTGCCAGCACGAAACTTGGGGGGCTTGAAAAACTGTTTTTT
CASTKLGGLEKLFF
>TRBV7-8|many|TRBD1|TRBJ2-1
TGTGCCAGCAGCTTTGACAGGGGACCCTACAATGAGCAGTTCTTC
CASSFDRGPYNEQFF
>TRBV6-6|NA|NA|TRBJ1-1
TGTGCCAGCAGTTACGAGGGGAACACTGAAGCTTTCTTT
CASSYEGNTEAFF
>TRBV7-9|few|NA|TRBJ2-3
TGTGCCAGCAGCTTCGGCCACGGGGATACGCAGTATTTT
CASSFGHGDTQYF
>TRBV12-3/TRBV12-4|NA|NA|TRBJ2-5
TGTGCCAGCAGCATTTATGGTTGGGCGGGCTTAGAAGAGACCCAGTACTTC
CASSIYGWAGLEETQYF
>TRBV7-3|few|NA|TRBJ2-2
TGTGCCAGCAGCCCGCCAGGGATTAACACCGGGGAGCTGTTTTTT
CASSPPGINTGELFF
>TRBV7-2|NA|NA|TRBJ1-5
TGTGCCAGCAGCTACTCTACGGGTAGCAATCAGCCCCAGCATTTT
CASSYSTGSNQPQHF
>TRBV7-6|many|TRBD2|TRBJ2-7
TGTGCCAGCAGCTTAGGTAGCGGGGCAAACTACGAGCAGTACTTC
CASSLGSGANYEQYF
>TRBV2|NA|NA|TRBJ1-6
TGTGCCAGCCTTAGGGACGGATATAATTCACCCCTCCACTTT
CASLRDGYNSPLHF
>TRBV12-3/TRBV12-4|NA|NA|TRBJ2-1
TGTGCCAGCAGCCGGGAAAACAATGAGCAGTTCTTC
CASSRENNEQFF
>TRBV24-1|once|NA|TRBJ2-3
TGTGCCACCAGTGAATCAGTACTAAATACGCAGTATTTT
CATSESVLNTQYF
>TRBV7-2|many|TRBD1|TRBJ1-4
TGTGCCAGCAGCTTCCGGGGACAGAGTAATGAAAAACTGTTTTTT
CASSFRGQSNEKLFF